The 6 T cell receptor beta chains below all came from one sample that was sequenced in a study of blood T cell repertoires in COVID-19. Sequencing used immunoSEQ multiplex PCR; TCRdb keeps in-frame clones, though not all of them. The top ten hold approximately 23% of the sample, which has 20,000 to 25,000 clones, 75% to 90% seen once. The specimen sequenced was peripheral blood. These receptors were taken from a man older than 75 with active or convalescent COVID-19.

This clone was seen only once. This chain links TRBV19 with TRBJ2-1, with TRBD2 matching over 11 bases. The CDR3 length is 14 residues. The germline V gene has CDR1 LNHDA and CDR2 SQIVND (reference sequence). With V trimmed by 5 bases and J by 5 bases, 2 bases remained unmatched. The CDR3: CASSGTSGHNEQFF. CDR3 in DNA: TGTGCCAGTAGTGGGACTAGCGGACACAATGAGCAGTTCTTC. Full variable domain (outside the CDR3, taken from reference TRBV19 and TRBJ2-1): DGGITQSPKYLFRKEGQNVTLSCEQNLNHDAMYWYRQDPGQGLRLIYYSQIVNDFQKGDIAEGYSVSREKKESFPLTVTSAQKNPTAFYLCASSGTSGHNEQFFGPGTRLTVL.

The chain joins TRBV9 to TRBJ1-6; D perhaps matches TRBD1 (6 bases). Trimming cost V 4 bases and J 4 bases, with 9 bases left between them. The CDR3 spans 14 residues. Germline V lookup: CDR1 SGDLS, CDR2 YYNGEE. CDR3 loop: CASSSTGYNSPLHF. CDR3 DNA: TGTGCCAGCAGCTCCACAGGGTATAATTCACCCCTCCACTTT.

The chain uses TRBV4-1 and TRBJ2-7; D might be TRBD2 (5 bases). CDR3 size: 16 residues. Germline V CDR1 and CDR2: MGHRA, YSYEKL. Deletions cut 0 bases from V and 6 bases from J, with 18 bases between. This chain's CDR3 is CASSQDSGSSQVEQYF. CDR3 nucleotide sequence: TGCGCCAGCAGCCAAGATTCCGGGTCTAGCCAGGTCGAGCAGTACTTC.

The V gene is TRBV19, the J gene TRBJ2-1, with 13 nucleotides matching TRBD2. Trimming removed 9 bases from V and 7 bases from J; junction bases left unmatched: 9. The CDR3 contains 15 residues. Germline values: CDR1 LNHDA, CDR2 SQIVND (reference sequence). CDR3 in amino acids: CASSSGTSGKNEQFF. Here the CDR3 DNA reads TGTGCCAGCAGTTCCGGGACTAGCGGGAAAAATGAGCAGTTCTTC.

The V and J genes are TRBV4-3 and TRBJ2-1, with 7 bases identical to TRBD1. Losses at the gene ends were 3 bases for V and 3 bases for J; bases not matched to a gene: 5. Looked up from germline, CDR1 is LGHNA and CDR2 is YSLEER. The CDR3 consists of 15 residues. CDR3 region: CASSHPGQNYNEQFF. In DNA form, the CDR3 reads TGCGCCAGCAGCCACCCGGGACAGAACTACAATGAGCAGTTCTTC.

V gene TRBV9 combines with J gene TRBJ2-1; perhaps TRBD2 as D (6 bases). CDR1 and CDR2 from the germline V gene are SGDLS and YYNGEE. Trimming left V 0 bases short and J 5 bases short, with 15 bases between. The CDR3 totals 16 residues. CDR3 residues: CASSVGIALADNEQFF. The CDR3 DNA reads TGTGCCAGCAGCGTAGGGATTGCGTTAGCGGACAATGAGCAGTTCTTC.